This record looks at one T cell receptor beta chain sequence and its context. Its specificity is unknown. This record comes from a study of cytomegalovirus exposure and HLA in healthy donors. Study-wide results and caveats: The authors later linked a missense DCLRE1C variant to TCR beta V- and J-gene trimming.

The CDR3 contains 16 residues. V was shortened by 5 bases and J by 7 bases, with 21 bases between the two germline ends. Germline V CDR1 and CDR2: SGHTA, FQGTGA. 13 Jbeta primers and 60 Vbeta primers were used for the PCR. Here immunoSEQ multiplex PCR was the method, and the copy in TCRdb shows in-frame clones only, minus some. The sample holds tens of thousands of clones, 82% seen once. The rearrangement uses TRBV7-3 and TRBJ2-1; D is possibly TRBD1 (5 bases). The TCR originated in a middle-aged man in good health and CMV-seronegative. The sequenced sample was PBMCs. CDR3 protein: CASSPNPSGILNEQFF. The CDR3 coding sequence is TGTGCCAGCAGCCCTAATCCCTCAGGGATTCTTAATGAGCAGTTCTTC.